This record covers a single T cell receptor beta chain. The table came from immunoSEQ multiplex PCR; TCRdb's copy has only in-frame clones and leaves some out. The table shows 70,000 to 95,000 clones, with approximately 96% occurring only once. This sample was included in a study of siplizumab effects on memory and regulatory T cells. The CDR3 totals 13 residues. Between the trimmed V and J ends, which lost 5 bases and 4 bases, there was a span of 8 bases. CDR1 is SGHTA and CDR2 is FQGTGA in the germline V gene. The clonotype was recovered from a human donor in good health. Specimen: naive CD4+ T cells sorted from blood. This rearrangement joins TRBV7-3 to TRBJ2-2, with D perhaps matching TRBD1 (6 bases). DNA of the CDR3: TGTGCCAGCAGCCCCAGGGGCACCGGGGAGCTGTTTTTT. Residues: CASSPRGTGELFF.